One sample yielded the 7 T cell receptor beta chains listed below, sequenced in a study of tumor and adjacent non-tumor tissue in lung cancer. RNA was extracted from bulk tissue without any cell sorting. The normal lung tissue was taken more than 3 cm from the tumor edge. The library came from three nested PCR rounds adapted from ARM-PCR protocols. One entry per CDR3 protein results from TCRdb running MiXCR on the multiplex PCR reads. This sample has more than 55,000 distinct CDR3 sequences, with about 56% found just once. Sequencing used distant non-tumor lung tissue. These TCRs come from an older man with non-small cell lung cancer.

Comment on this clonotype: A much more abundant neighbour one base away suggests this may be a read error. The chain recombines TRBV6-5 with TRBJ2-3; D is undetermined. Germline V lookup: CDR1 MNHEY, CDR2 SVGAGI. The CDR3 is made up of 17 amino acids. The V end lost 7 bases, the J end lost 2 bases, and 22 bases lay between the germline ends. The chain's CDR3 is CASINPPGRYHTDTQYF. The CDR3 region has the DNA TGTGCCAGCATTAACCCCCCCGGGCGCTATCACACAGATACGCAGTATTTT.

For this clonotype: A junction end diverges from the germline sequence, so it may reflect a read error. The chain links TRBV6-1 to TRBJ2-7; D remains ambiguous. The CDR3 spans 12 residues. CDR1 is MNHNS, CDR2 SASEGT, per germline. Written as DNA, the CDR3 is TGTGCCAGCAATGCTCGGGCCTCCGAGCAGTATTTC. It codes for CASNARASEQYF.

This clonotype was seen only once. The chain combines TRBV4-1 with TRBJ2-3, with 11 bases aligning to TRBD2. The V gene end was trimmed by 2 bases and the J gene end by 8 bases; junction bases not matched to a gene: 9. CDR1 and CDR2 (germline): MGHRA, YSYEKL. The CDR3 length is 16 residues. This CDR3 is CASSQISGGASGTQYF. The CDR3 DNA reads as TGCGCCAGCAGCCAAATTAGCGGGGGGGCTTCAGGTACGCAGTATTTT.

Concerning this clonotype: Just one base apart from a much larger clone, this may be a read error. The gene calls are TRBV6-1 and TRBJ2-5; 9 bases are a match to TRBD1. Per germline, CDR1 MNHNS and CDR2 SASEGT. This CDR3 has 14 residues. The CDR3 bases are TGTGCCAGCAGTGTGACAGGGGGGCCAGAGACCCAGTGCTTC. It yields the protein CASSVTGGPETQCF.

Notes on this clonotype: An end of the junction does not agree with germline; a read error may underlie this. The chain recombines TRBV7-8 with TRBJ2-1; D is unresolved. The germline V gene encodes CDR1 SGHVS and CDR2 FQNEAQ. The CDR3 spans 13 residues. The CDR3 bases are TGTGCCAGCAGCTTATACTCCGTCGATGATCAGTTCTTC. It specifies CASSLYSVDDQFF.

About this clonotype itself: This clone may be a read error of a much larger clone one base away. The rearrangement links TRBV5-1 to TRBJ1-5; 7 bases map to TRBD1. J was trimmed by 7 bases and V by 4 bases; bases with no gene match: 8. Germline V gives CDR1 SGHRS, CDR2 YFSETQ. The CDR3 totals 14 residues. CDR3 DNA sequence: TGCGCCAGCAGCCAGCAGGCAGGGGGACAGCCCCAGCATTTT. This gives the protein CASSQQAGGQPQHF.

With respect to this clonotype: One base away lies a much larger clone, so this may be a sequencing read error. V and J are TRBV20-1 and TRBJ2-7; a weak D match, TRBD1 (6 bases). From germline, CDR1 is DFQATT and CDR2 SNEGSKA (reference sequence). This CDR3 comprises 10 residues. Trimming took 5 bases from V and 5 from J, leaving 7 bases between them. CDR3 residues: CSAWDNEQYF. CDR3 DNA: TGCAGTGCTTGGGACAACGAGCAGTACTTC.